These 19 T cell receptor beta chains share one sample of origin, sequenced in a study of blood T cell repertoires in COVID-19. Clones were read by immunoSEQ multiplex PCR, and TCRdb kept only the in-frame ones, dropping some. The sample has about 300,000 clones, about 87% seen once. The specimen was peripheral blood. These receptors originate from a woman between 40 and 55 years old who had recovered from COVID-19.

This clone was counted only a few times. The chain is built from TRBV11-3 and TRBJ2-5; TRBD1 aligns across 8 bases. The ends lost 3 bases at V and 5 bases at J; junction bases unmatched: 11. Germline values: CDR1 SGHNT, CDR2 YENEEA. CDR3 length equals 16 residues. The CDR3 reads CASSLGRTGGIETQYF. CDR3 bases: TGTGCCAGCAGCTTGGGACGCACAGGGGGGATCGAGACCCAGTACTTC.

The chain recombines TRBV7-2 with TRBJ1-2; 9 bases line up with TRBD1. CDR1 is SGHTA and CDR2 is FQGNSA in the germline V gene. Trimming took 2 bases from V and 7 from J; bases not matched to a gene: 8. The CDR3 has 15 residues. CDR3 coding DNA: TGTGCCAGCAGCTTACAGTGGACAGGGGCGATTGGCTACACCTTC. It yields the protein CASSLQWTGAIGYTF. The whole variable domain, remainder taken from reference TRBV7-2 and TRBJ1-2, is GAGVSQSPSNKVTEKGKDVELRCDPISGHTALYWYRQSLGQGLEFLIYFQGNSAPDKSGLPSDRFSAERTGGSVSTLTIQRTQQEDSAVYLCASSLQWTGAIGYTFGSGTRLTVV.

The genes are TRBV3-1 (or the pseudogene TRBV3-2) and TRBJ1-1, with 8 bases identical to TRBD1. V shed 2 bases, J shed 6 bases, and the junction held 14 bases outside the gene matches. The V gene's germline CDR1 is LGHDT and CDR2 YNNKEL (reference sequence). The CDR3 spans 17 residues. CDR3 in amino acids: CASSQQGANKAGAEAFF. The CDR3 DNA follows: TGTGCCAGCAGCCAACAGGGGGCCAACAAGGCCGGGGCTGAAGCTTTCTTT.

This clone was seen a few times. The chain links TRBV7-2 to TRBJ2-2, with 7 nucleotides matching TRBD1. After removal of 5 bases from V and 1 base from J, the junction contained 4 bases not matched to a gene. CDR1 is SGHTA and CDR2 is FQGNSA in the germline V gene. The CDR3 runs to 15 residues. The CDR3 region has the DNA TGTGCCAGCAGCCTACAGGGGAGGAACACCGGGGAGCTGTTTTTT. This encodes CASSLQGRNTGELFF. The full variable domain, completed using reference TRBV7-2 and TRBJ2-2, is GAGVSQSPSNKVTEKGKDVELRCDPISGHTALYWYRQSLGQGLEFLIYFQGNSAPDKSGLPSDRFSAERTGGSVSTLTIQRTQQEDSAVYLCASSLQGRNTGELFFGEGSRLTVL.

This clone was seen only once. V is TRBV24-1 and J is TRBJ2-7; D not certain. Germline lookup yields CDR1 KGHDR and CDR2 SFDVKD. V lost 5 bases, J lost 1 base, and 8 bases lay in between. The CDR3 consists of 13 residues. The CDR3: CATSVGGSYEQYF. CDR3 in DNA: TGTGCCACCAGTGTAGGCGGATCCTACGAGCAGTACTTC.

The chain uses TRBV14 and TRBJ1-2; possibly TRBD1 for D (5 bases). The V gene's germline CDR1 is SGHDN and CDR2 FVKESK. Trimming removed 0 bases from V and 3 bases from J, with 17 bases in between. The CDR3 totals 17 residues. CDR3 amino acids: CASSQDAGIGSDYGYTF. CDR3 DNA sequence: TGTGCCAGCAGCCAAGATGCAGGGATAGGCTCGGACTATGGCTACACCTTC.

The gene calls are TRBV5-4 and TRBJ1-3; a possible D gene is TRBD1 (5 bases). Per germline, CDR1 SGHNT and CDR2 YYREEE (reference sequence). This CDR3 region has 17 residues. V was trimmed by 1 base and J by 3 bases, leaving 17 bases between them. Here the CDR3 DNA reads TGTGCCAGCAGCTTGTTTGGTGGGGCCTTTGGTGGAAACACCATATATTTT. Translating gives CASSLFGGAFGGNTIYF.

This CDR3 reads CASSRTGGGGRTNEKLFF. For the CDR3, the DNA is TGTGCCAGCAGTCGGACAGGGGGGGGCGGTAGGACTAATGAAAAACTGTTTTTT. This chain joins TRBV7-2 and TRBJ1-4; 10 bases are shared with TRBD1. CDR1 and CDR2 (germline): SGHTA, FQGNSA. Trimming took 6 bases from V and 2 from J; bases not matched to a gene: 12. The CDR3 runs to 18 residues.

The chain is built from TRBV9 and TRBJ1-6; 7 bases agree with TRBD1. CDR1 and CDR2 from the germline V gene are SGDLS and YYNGEE. This CDR3 contains 15 residues. The ends lost 0 bases at V and 10 bases at J; junction bases unmatched: 7. The CDR3 nucleotides are TGTGCCAGCAGCGTAGGCACAGCCAGGGGGTCACCCCTCCACTTT. It codes for CASSVGTARGSPLHF.

The chain combines TRBV9 with TRBJ1-3; tentative D call: TRBD1 (5 bases). Germline CDR1 reads SGDLS; CDR2 reads YYNGEE. The CDR3 has 15 residues. V gave up 3 bases and J gave up 0 bases, with 10 bases separating them. CDR3 in DNA: TGTGCCAGCAGCGCTCAGGGCCCCTCTGGAAACACCATATATTTT. Its translation: CASSAQGPSGNTIYF. Looking up the rest from reference TRBV9 and TRBJ1-3 gives the full variable domain: DSGVTQTPKHLITATGQRVTLRCSPRSGDLSVYWYQQSLDQGLQFLIQYYNGEERAKGNILERFSAQQFPDLHSELNLSSLELGDSALYFCASSAQGPSGNTIYFGEGSWLTVV.

The chain links TRBV14 to TRBJ1-6, with D perhaps matching TRBD1 (5 bases). V lost 3 bases to trimming and J lost 7 bases, with 13 bases between them. CDR1 and CDR2 (germline): SGHDN, FVKESK. This CDR3 spans 15 amino acids. The CDR3 DNA reads as TGTGCCAGCAGCCATGGAGGGGTCGGAAATTCACCCCTCCACTTT. This gives the protein CASSHGGVGNSPLHF.

The rearrangement links TRBV5-6 to TRBJ2-1; D perhaps matches TRBD2 (6 bases). Trimming took 2 bases from V and 0 from J, leaving 15 bases between them. This CDR3 has 17 amino acids. In germline, CDR1 is SGHDT, CDR2 YYEEEE. DNA for the CDR3: TGTGCCAGCAGCTTCGGGACTCGTTACAGCTCCTACAATGAGCAGTTCTTC. Amino acids: CASSFGTRYSSYNEQFF.

The chain joins TRBV20-1 to TRBJ2-1, with 10 positions matching TRBD2. The germline CDR1 and CDR2 sequences are DFQATT and SNEGSKA (reference sequence). Trimming cost V 3 bases and J 15 bases; bases outside gene matches: 11. The CDR3 sequence is 13 residues long. DNA for the CDR3: TGCAGTGCTAGTAGGCTAGCGGGGGCCCCTCCGTTCTTC. This encodes CSASRLAGAPPFF.

The genes are TRBV11-2 and TRBJ1-2; D gene ambiguous. Trimming left V 0 bases short and J 0 bases short, with 11 bases between. Germline V gives CDR1 SGHAT, CDR2 FQNNGV. The CDR3 is made up of 16 amino acids. In nucleotides, the CDR3 is TGTGCCAGCAGCTTAGATTTTCGTGCAGCTAACTATGGCTACACCTTC. Amino acid sequence: CASSLDFRAANYGYTF.

The V gene is TRBV5-1, the J gene TRBJ1-2, with 11 bases identical to TRBD1. Germline V gene sequence: CDR1 SGHRS, CDR2 YFSETQ. CDR3 size: 14 residues. V lost 4 bases, J lost 6 bases, and 5 bases stayed unmatched. The CDR3 sequence: CASSAQGQGDGYTF. Written as DNA, the CDR3 is TGCGCCAGCAGCGCCCAGGGACAGGGGGATGGCTACACCTTC.

The genes are TRBV11-2 and TRBJ1-2; D may be TRBD1 (6 bases). This CDR3 contains 17 residues. Germline CDR1 reads SGHAT; CDR2 reads FQNNGV. V was trimmed by 0 bases and J by 1 base, leaving 15 bases between them. DNA for the CDR3: TGTGCCAGCAGCTTAGAGATCTGGACAGCCAGTAACTATGGCTACACCTTC. Protein sequence: CASSLEIWTASNYGYTF.

Regarding this clone: Other DNA sequences in this sample translate to the same CDR3. This chain connects TRBV29-1 to TRBJ1-6; 8 bases fit TRBD1. The V segment lost 6 bases and the J segment 7 bases; nucleotides outside the gene matches: 5. CDR1 and CDR2 (germline): SQVTM, ANQGSEA. The CDR3 runs 13 residues. This chain's CDR3 is CSVRQGFNSPLHF. The CDR3, as DNA: TGCAGCGTACGACAGGGGTTCAATTCACCCCTCCACTTT.

The chain carries TRBV15 and TRBJ1-2; TRBD1 matches at 7 bases. V trimming: 5 bases; J trimming: 0 bases; junction bases outside the gene matches: 6. CDR1 and CDR2 (germline): LNHNV, YYDKDF (reference sequence). CDR3 size: 15 residues. In nucleotides, the CDR3 is TGTGCCACCAGCCCCAAACAGGGGTCTAACTATGGCTACACCTTC. It translates to CATSPKQGSNYGYTF.

The rearrangement uses TRBV6-5 and TRBJ1-2; no clear D. V lost 1 base and J lost 5, with 11 bases in between. Germline CDR1 and CDR2: MNHEY and SVGAGI. The CDR3 has 14 amino acids. The CDR3 loop is CASSYLGREYGYTF. The CDR3 region has the DNA TGTGCCAGCAGTTACTTGGGCAGAGAATATGGCTACACCTTC.